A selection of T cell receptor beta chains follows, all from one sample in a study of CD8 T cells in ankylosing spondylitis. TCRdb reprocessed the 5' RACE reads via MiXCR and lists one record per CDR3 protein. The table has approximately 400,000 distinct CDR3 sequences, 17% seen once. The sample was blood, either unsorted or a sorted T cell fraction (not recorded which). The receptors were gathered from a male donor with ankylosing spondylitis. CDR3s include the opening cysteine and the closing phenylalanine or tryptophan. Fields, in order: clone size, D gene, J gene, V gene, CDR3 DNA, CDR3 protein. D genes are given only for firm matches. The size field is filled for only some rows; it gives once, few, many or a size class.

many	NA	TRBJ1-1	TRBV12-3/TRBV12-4	TGTGCCAGCAGTTTTGCCCCGGACACCTTCACTGAAGCTTTCTTT	CASSFAPDTFTEAFF
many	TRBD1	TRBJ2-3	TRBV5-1	TGCGCCAGCAGCTTGGAGACAGGGAAGGGTACAGATACGCAGTATTTT	CASSLETGKGTDTQYF
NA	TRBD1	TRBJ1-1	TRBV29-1	TGCAGCGTAGGGACAGGGGGTTTCGGGGCTTTCTTT	CSVGTGGFGAFF
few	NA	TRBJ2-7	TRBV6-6	TGTGCCAGCAGTTACGGGTCGACCTACGAGCAGTACTTC	CASSYGSTYEQYF
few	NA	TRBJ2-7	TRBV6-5	TGTGCCAGCAGTTACACAAAGGGACTTTCCTACGAGCAGTACTTC	CASSYTKGLSYEQYF
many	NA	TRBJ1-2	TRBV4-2	TGTGCCAGCAGCCAAGAGATCAAGGCACCTTATGGCTACACCTTC	CASSQEIKAPYGYTF
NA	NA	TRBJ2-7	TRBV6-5	TGTGCCAGCAGTTACTCCGGCGGAGTAGGGGAGCAGTGCTTC	CASSYSGGVGEQCF
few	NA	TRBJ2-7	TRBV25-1	TGTGCCAGCAGTAGGGGCAACTCCTACGAGCAGTACTTC	CASSRGNSYEQYF
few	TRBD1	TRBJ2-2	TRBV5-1	TGCGCCAGCAGCATGACGGACAGGGAGAACGGGGAGCTGTTTTTT	CASSMTDRENGELFF
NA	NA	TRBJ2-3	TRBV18	TGTGCCACGTGTAGACGGGACCAACCTCTCGACGCAGATACGCAGTATTTT	CATCRRDQPLDADTQYF
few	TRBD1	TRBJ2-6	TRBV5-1	TGCGCCAGTAAGGGACAGGGAGTTGTCTCTGGGGCCAACGTCCTGACTTTC	CASKGQGVVSGANVLTF
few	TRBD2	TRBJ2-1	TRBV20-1	TGCAGTGCCCATACTAGCGGGGCTTACAATGAGCAGTTCTTC	CSAHTSGAYNEQFF
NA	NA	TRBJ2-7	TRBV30	TGTGCCTGGAGTCGCGGACAGCGGCAGTACTTC	CAWSRGQRQYF
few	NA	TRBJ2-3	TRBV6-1	TGTGCCAGCAGAGCTGGTCCCACCCCAGATACGCAGTATTTT	CASRAGPTPDTQYF
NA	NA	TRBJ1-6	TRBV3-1	TGTGCCAGCAGCCAACTCGGAGGGAGGACTAATAATTCACCCCTCCACTTT	CASSQLGGRTNNSPLHF
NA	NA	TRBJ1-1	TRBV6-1	TGTGCCAGCAGTGAAGCGCTTACTGAAGCTTTCTTT	CASSEALTEAFF
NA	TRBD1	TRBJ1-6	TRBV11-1	TGTGCCAGCAGCCCCCGAGAGGGGGGGACAGGCCTTAATTCACCCCTCCACTTT	CASSPREGGTGLNSPLHF
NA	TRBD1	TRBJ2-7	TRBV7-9	TGTGCCAGCAGCTTTACAGGGGATGAGCAGTACTTC	CASSFTGDEQYF